This T cell receptor (beta chain) came from a study of T-cell memory formation after mild COVID-19. TCRdb processed the 5' RACE reads anew with MiXCR; each CDR3 protein has one entry. Altogether roughly 610,000 distinct CDR3 sequences are present, about 18% being singletons, with the ten largest covering roughly 7.7%. Study-wide results and caveats: The study found contracting CD4+ clones mainly in CM and EM and contracting CD8+ clones in EMRA. While clones contracting from day 15 to 85 were balanced between CD4 and CD8, later expanders leaned CD4+. Cross-reactive memory appears to have joined, as suggested by some responding clones showing up in pre-infection memory.

As regards this clonotype: Its target is unknown.

The clonotype comes from an adult woman who had mild COVID-19 (a few samples of this study predate the infection). Cell type and time point are not known. Material for sequencing was PBMCs or a T cell subset sorted from them (not recorded which).

The CDR3 region has the DNA TGCGCCAGCAGCCAAGGGACTAGCTTTGGAGAGACCCAGTACTTC. Residues: CASSQGTSFGETQYF. V is TRBV4-3 and J is TRBJ2-5; 8 bases align to TRBD2. Germline CDR1 is LGHNA and CDR2 is YSLEER. After removal of 1 base from V and 4 bases from J, the junction contained 5 bases not matched to a gene. This CDR3 has 15 amino acids.